The entry that follows covers one TCR beta chain sequence. The antigen is undetermined. Profiling relied on immunoSEQ multiplex PCR, and the TCRdb table lists in-frame clones only, not all of them. In the table there are about 21,000 clones, approximately 94% of which are singletons. Germline CDR1 reads SGHTA; CDR2 reads FQGNSA. The CDR3 is made up of 16 amino acids. The trim removed 4 bases at V and 8 bases at J, leaving 14 bases unmatched. Regulatory T cells were sorted as CD4+CD25hiCD127low/negative. These data come from a study of B cell selection in AIRE deficiency. Broader study findings: AIRE-deficient Tconv and Treg repertoires matched healthy donors in TCRBV, CDR3 length, diversity.

Material: Tregs sorted from PBMCs. The J gene is TRBJ2-1, the V gene TRBV7-2, with 7 bases that match TRBD1. This receptor was taken from a human donor with AIRE deficiency. CDR3: CASSSLLMTGRDEQFF. The CDR3, as DNA: TGTGCCAGCAGCTCCCTATTAATGACAGGGCGGGATGAGCAGTTCTTC.